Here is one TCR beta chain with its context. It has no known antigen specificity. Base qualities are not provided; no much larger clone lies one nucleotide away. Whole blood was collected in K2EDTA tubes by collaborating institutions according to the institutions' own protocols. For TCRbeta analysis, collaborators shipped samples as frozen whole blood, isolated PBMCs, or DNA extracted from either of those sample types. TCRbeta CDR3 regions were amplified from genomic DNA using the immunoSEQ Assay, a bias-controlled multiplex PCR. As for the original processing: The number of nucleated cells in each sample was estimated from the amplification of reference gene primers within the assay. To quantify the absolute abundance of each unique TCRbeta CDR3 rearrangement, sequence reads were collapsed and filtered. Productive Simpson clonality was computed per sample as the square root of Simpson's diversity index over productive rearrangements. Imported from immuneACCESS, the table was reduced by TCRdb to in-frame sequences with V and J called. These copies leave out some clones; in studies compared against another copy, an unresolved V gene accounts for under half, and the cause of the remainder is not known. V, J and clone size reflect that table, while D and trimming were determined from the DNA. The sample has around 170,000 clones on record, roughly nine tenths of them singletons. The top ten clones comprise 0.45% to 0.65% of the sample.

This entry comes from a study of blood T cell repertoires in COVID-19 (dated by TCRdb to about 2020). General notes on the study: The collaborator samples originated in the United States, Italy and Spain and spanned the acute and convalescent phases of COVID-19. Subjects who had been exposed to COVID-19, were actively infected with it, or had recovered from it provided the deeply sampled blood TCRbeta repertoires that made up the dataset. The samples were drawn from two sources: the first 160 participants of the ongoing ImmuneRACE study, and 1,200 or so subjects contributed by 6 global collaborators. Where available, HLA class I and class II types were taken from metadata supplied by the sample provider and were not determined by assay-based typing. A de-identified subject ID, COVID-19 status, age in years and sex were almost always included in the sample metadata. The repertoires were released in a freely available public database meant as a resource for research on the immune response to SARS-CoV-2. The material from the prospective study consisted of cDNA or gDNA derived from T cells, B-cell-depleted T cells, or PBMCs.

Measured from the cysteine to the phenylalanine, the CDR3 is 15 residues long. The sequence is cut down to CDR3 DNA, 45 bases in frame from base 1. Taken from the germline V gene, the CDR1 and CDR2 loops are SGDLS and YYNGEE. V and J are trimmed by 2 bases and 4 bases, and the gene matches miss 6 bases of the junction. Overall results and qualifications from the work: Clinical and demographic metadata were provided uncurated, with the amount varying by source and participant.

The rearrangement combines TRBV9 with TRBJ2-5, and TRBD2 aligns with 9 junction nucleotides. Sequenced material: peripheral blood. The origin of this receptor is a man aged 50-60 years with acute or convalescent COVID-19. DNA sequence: TGTGCCAGCAGCGTTTATAGCGGGAGCACAGAGACCCAGTACTTC. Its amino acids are CASSVYSGSTETQYF.